This entry concerns a single TCR beta chain. This entry belongs to a study of T cell responses to AZD1222 COVID-19 vaccine. Assay used: immunoSEQ multiplex PCR; TCRdb lists only in-frame clones, some missing. The sample includes fewer than 90,000 clones, around nine tenths of them seen just once. Germline CDR1 reads MNHEY; CDR2 reads SVGAGI. J lost 4 bases, V lost 4 bases, and 3 bases had no gene match. The CDR3 extends over 13 amino acids. V gene TRBV6-5 combines with J gene TRBJ1-1; 7 bases fit TRBD1. This sample comprised peripheral blood, obtained on day 0 of AZD1222 vaccination. The sequence was collected from an adult in good health. The CDR3 sequence is CASSSTGVTEAFF. Written as DNA, the CDR3 is TGTGCCAGCAGTTCAACAGGGGTCACTGAAGCTTTCTTT.